A selection of T cell receptor beta chains follows, all from one sample in a study of T-cell reconstitution after alpha-beta-depleted transplantation in children. Each CDR3 protein is one row after TCRdb ran MiXCR on the PCR reads. This repertoire shows around 400,000 distinct CDR3 sequences, roughly 10% found once; its top ten account for 5% to 6.5%. The source material was PBMCs from the stem cell graft donor, sampled from the stem cell graft. Every receptor here comes from a human donor who donated a stem cell graft to a child with acute myeloid leukemia. CDR3s include the opening cysteine and the closing phenylalanine or tryptophan. D genes are given only for firm matches. Size tells how often a clone was seen (once, few, many) or the class of an expanded clone, and some rows leave it out.

>.|TRBV20-1|TRBD1|TRBJ1-1
TGCAGTGCTCGACAGGGCGGTTGGACTGAAGCTTTCTTT
CSARQGGWTEAFF
>many|TRBV11-2|.|TRBJ2-2
TGTGCCAGCAGCCAAACTAGCGGGGAGCTGTTTTTT
CASSQTSGELFF
>.|TRBV13|.|TRBJ2-3
TGTGCCAGCAGCCTCCCCTTTACAGATACGCAGTATTTT
CASSLPFTDTQYF
>few|TRBV5-5|TRBD2|TRBJ2-5
TGTGCCAGCAGCTTACGCGGGGGGGCCTACGAGACCCAGTACTTC
CASSLRGGAYETQYF
>.|TRBV20-1|TRBD1|TRBJ1-2
TGCAGTGCTAGAGATCCCAGGGGGGGTGGCTACACCTTC
CSARDPRGGGYTF
>.|TRBV11-2|.|TRBJ2-1
TGTGCCAGCAGCTACCCCGACGTTCCCAACCTCTACAATGAGCAGTTCTTC
CASSYPDVPNLYNEQFF
>few|TRBV6-5|TRBD1|TRBJ1-1
TGTGCCAGCAGTTACGTGACAGGGGTCCCTCCTTTCTTT
CASSYVTGVPPFF
>many|TRBV15|.|TRBJ2-3
TGTGCCACCAGCAGAAGCCACACAGATACGCAGTATTTT
CATSRSHTDTQYF
>many|TRBV12-3/TRBV12-4|TRBD2|TRBJ2-3
TGTGCCAGCAGTCCCCGGGAGGGCCGGGTGGATACGCAGTATTTT
CASSPREGRVDTQYF
>few|TRBV7-8|TRBD2|TRBJ2-5
TGTGCCAGCAGCTTCGGACTAGCCAATTATCAAGAGACCCAGTACTTC
CASSFGLANYQETQYF
>.|TRBV4-3|.|TRBJ2-2
TGCGCCAGCAGCCAAGATAGCGCCGGGGAGCTGTTTTTT
CASSQDSAGELFF
>.|TRBV20-1|TRBD1|TRBJ2-1
TGCAGTGCTGTACGAAAGGGGACAGCTGTCCCCTACAATGAGCAGTTCTTC
CSAVRKGTAVPYNEQFF
>.|TRBV7-9|TRBD1|TRBJ2-5
TGTGCCAGCAGCCCAACCGGGACAGGGCCGCAAGAGACCCAGTACTTC
CASSPTGTGPQETQYF
>many|TRBV24-1|.|TRBJ2-3
TGTGCCACCAGTGATTTGGCTCCCGGGGAATCCTACGTAGATACGCAGTATTTT
CATSDLAPGESYVDTQYF
>.|TRBV20-1|.|TRBJ2-5
TGCAGTGCTACTTACCAAGAGACCCAGTACTTC
CSATYQETQYF